The clone carrying this TCR beta chain was observed once. Antigen unknown. Germline-derived CDR1 and CDR2 are SGDLS and YYNGEE. This CDR3 spans 13 amino acids. V gave up 3 bases and J gave up 4 bases, with 10 bases separating them. Sequenced by immunoSEQ multiplex PCR; TCRdb stores in-frame clones only, minus some. The sample has 50,000 to 70,000 clones, 70% to 90% seen once. These data are taken from a study of OX40 agonist ivuxolimab in advanced cancers. Notes on the study in general: Averaging showed that CD8+ T cells had more expanded clones than CD4+ did.

The source was CD4+ or CD8+ T cells sorted from blood, collected in a trial of the OX40 agonist ivuxolimab. This receptor was identified in an adult with an advanced solid tumor such as melanoma, head and neck, liver or kidney cancer. The chain uses TRBV9 and TRBJ1-1; D gene uncertain. CDR3 sequence: CASSDAPVTEAFF. The CDR3 DNA is TGTGCCAGCAGCGACGCTCCGGTCACTGAAGCTTTCTTT.